A selection of T cell receptor beta chains follows, all from one sample in a study of OX40 agonist ivuxolimab in advanced cancers. Repertoires were generated with immunoSEQ multiplex PCR, while TCRdb's copy carries only in-frame clones and drops some. The repertoire holds about 28,000 clones, about 81% seen once, with approximately 25% in the top ten. Material: CD4+ or CD8+ T cells sorted from blood, obtained in a trial of the OX40 agonist ivuxolimab. The receptor source for this set is an adult with an advanced solid tumor such as melanoma, head and neck, liver or kidney cancer. The CDR3 runs from the conserved cysteine through the conserved F or W. A D gene is named only where the DNA matches it firmly. Expanded clones are given a class, and other clones once, few, many or no size at all.

d_call: -; v_call: TRBV6-6; clone_size: once; j_call: TRBJ1-2; cdr3_nt: TGTGCCAGCAGCCAAGACAGGAGCTATGGCTACACCTTC; cdr3_aa: CASSQDRSYGYTF
d_call: -; v_call: TRBV6-8; clone_size: few; j_call: TRBJ1-4; cdr3_nt: TGTGCCAGCAGTCAACAACGTGCTAATGAAAAACTGTTTTTT; cdr3_aa: CASSQQRANEKLFF
d_call: -; v_call: TRBV6-5; clone_size: -; j_call: TRBJ1-1; cdr3_nt: TGTGCCAGCAGTTACGCGGAGCGAGGCACTGAAGCTTTCTTT; cdr3_aa: CASSYAERGTEAFF
d_call: -; v_call: TRBV4-1; clone_size: -; j_call: TRBJ1-1; cdr3_nt: TGCGCCAGCGGCGACAGCTTTTTGAACACTGAAGCTTTCTTT; cdr3_aa: CASGDSFLNTEAFF
d_call: -; v_call: TRBV27; clone_size: -; j_call: TRBJ2-2; cdr3_nt: TGTGCCAGCAGTTGGGCAGGGCAGGACGGGGAGCTGTTTTTT; cdr3_aa: CASSWAGQDGELFF
d_call: -; v_call: TRBV4-1; clone_size: -; j_call: TRBJ1-2; cdr3_nt: TGCGCCAGCAGCCCAGGAACAGCCTATGGCTACACCTTC; cdr3_aa: CASSPGTAYGYTF
d_call: TRBD2; v_call: TRBV11-3; clone_size: -; j_call: TRBJ2-3; cdr3_nt: TGTGCCAGCAGCCTTACTAGCGGGAGTTCAGATACGCAGTATTTT; cdr3_aa: CASSLTSGSSDTQYF
d_call: TRBD1; v_call: TRBV28; clone_size: -; j_call: TRBJ1-4; cdr3_nt: TGTGCCAGCAGGCGATACAGGGGCGCCGCAACTAATGAAAAACTGTTTTTT; cdr3_aa: CASRRYRGAATNEKLFF
d_call: TRBD1; v_call: TRBV13; clone_size: -; j_call: TRBJ1-4; cdr3_nt: TGTGCCAGCAGCGAGGACAGGGGGGAAAAACTGTTTTTT; cdr3_aa: CASSEDRGEKLFF
d_call: -; v_call: TRBV19; clone_size: -; j_call: TRBJ1-2; cdr3_nt: TGTGCCAGTAGTTCACCATTCAACTATGGCTACACCTTC; cdr3_aa: CASSSPFNYGYTF
d_call: TRBD1; v_call: TRBV29-1; clone_size: -; j_call: TRBJ2-7; cdr3_nt: TGCAGCGTTATAGGGACAGGGAGGTACGAGCAGTACTTC; cdr3_aa: CSVIGTGRYEQYF
d_call: -; v_call: TRBV13; clone_size: -; j_call: TRBJ2-2; cdr3_nt: TGTGCCAGCAGCTTTGGCGGGAACACCGGGGAGCTGTTTTTT; cdr3_aa: CASSFGGNTGELFF
d_call: -; v_call: TRBV9; clone_size: -; j_call: TRBJ2-1; cdr3_nt: TGTGCCAGCAGCACAACTGGCTACAATGAGCAGTTCTTC; cdr3_aa: CASSTTGYNEQFF
d_call: -; v_call: TRBV14; clone_size: -; j_call: TRBJ1-4; cdr3_nt: TGTGCCAGCAGCCAACGTGCCTCGGCAACTAATGAAAAACTGTTTTTT; cdr3_aa: CASSQRASATNEKLFF
d_call: -; v_call: TRBV7-9; clone_size: -; j_call: TRBJ1-1; cdr3_nt: TGTGCCAGCAGCTTAGCGCTACAGGCGTCTGACGCTGAAGCTTTCTTT; cdr3_aa: CASSLALQASDAEAFF
d_call: TRBD2; v_call: TRBV7-9; clone_size: -; j_call: TRBJ2-3; cdr3_nt: TGTGCCAGCAGCTGGGGGAGGGAAAGCACAGATACGCAGTATTTT; cdr3_aa: CASSWGRESTDTQYF
d_call: -; v_call: TRBV6-5; clone_size: -; j_call: TRBJ1-2; cdr3_nt: TGTGCCAGCAGTCAGGGTGACGGCTACACCTTC; cdr3_aa: CASSQGDGYTF